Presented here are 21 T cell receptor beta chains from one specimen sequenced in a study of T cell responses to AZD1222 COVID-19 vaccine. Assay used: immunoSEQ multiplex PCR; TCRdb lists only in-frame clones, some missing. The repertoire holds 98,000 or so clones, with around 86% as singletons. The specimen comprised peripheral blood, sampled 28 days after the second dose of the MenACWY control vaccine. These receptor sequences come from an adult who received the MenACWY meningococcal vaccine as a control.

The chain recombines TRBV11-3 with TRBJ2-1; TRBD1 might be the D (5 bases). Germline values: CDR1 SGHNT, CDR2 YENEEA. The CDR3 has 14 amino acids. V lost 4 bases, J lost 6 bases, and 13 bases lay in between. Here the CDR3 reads CASSSDSLTNEQFF. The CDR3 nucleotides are TGTGCCAGCAGCTCCGACAGCCTTACCAATGAGCAGTTCTTC. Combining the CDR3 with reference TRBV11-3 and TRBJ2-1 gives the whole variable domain EAGVVQSPRYKIIEKKQPVAFWCNPISGHNTLYWYLQNLGQGPELLIRYENEEAVDDSQLPKDRFSAERLKGVDSTLKIQPAELGDSAVYLCASSSDSLTNEQFFGPGTRLTVL.

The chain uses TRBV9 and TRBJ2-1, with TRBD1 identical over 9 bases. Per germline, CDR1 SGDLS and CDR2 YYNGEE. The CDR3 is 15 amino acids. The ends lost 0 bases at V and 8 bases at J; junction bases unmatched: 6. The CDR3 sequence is CASSVDWTGDYEQFF. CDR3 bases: TGTGCCAGCAGCGTAGACTGGACAGGGGATTATGAGCAGTTCTTC.

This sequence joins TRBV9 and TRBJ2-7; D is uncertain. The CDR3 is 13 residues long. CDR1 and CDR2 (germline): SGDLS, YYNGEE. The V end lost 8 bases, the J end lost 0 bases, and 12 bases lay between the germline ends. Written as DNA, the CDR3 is TGTGCCAGTTCAAAGGGAAACTCCTACGAGCAGTACTTC. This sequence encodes CASSKGNSYEQYF.

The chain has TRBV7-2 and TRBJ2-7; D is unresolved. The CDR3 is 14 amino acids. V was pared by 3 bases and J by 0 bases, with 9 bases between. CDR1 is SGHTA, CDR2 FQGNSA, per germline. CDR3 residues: CASSFVTGSYEQYF. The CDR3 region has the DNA TGTGCCAGCAGCTTTGTCACTGGCTCCTACGAGCAGTACTTC.

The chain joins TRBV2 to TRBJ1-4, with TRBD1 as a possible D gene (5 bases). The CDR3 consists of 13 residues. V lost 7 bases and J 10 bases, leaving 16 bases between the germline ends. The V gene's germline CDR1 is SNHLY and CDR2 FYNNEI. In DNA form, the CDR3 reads TGTGCCAGCAACTTTGCGGGGCGGGGAAAACTGTTTTTT. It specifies CASNFAGRGKLFF.

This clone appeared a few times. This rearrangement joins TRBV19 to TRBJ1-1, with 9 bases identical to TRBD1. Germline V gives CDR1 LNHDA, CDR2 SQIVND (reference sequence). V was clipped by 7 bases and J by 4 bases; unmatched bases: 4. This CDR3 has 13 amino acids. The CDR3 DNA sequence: TGTGCCAGTACACAGGGGGCGGGCACTGAAGCTTTCTTT. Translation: CASTQGAGTEAFF.

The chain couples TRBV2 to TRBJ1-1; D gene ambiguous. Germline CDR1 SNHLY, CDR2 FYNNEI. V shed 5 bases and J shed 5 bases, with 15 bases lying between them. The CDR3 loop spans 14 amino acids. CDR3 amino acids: CASSPDNLGTEAFF. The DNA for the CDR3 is TGTGCCAGCAGTCCCGACAACCTGGGGACTGAAGCTTTCTTT.

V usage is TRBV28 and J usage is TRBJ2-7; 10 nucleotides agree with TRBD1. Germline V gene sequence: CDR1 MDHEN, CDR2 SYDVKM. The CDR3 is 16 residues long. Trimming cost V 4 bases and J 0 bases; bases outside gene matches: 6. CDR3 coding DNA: TGTGCCAGCAGTTCCTCCGGGACAGGGGCCTCCTACGAGCAGTACTTC. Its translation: CASSSSGTGASYEQYF.

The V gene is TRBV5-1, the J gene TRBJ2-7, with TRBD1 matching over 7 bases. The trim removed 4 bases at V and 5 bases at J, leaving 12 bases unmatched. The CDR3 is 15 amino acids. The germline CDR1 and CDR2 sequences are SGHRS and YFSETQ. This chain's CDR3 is CASSPDVTGVNEQYF. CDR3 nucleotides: TGCGCCAGCAGCCCCGACGTAACAGGGGTGAACGAGCAGTACTTC.

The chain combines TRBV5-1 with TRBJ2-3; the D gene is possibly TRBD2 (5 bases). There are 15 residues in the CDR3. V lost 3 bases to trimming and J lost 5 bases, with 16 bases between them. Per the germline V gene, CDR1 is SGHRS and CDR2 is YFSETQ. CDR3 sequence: CASSYPNGVGDTQYF. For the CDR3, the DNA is TGCGCCAGCAGCTACCCGAACGGGGTGGGAGATACGCAGTATTTT.

The DNA of the CDR3 is TGCGCCAGCAGCCAAAGTACCCGCAATCAGCCCCAGCATTTT. Translating gives CASSQSTRNQPQHF. The chain joins TRBV4-3 to TRBJ1-5; no firm D call. V shed 2 bases and J shed 2 bases, with 7 bases lying between them. Per germline, CDR1 LGHNA and CDR2 YSLEER. This CDR3 comprises 14 residues.

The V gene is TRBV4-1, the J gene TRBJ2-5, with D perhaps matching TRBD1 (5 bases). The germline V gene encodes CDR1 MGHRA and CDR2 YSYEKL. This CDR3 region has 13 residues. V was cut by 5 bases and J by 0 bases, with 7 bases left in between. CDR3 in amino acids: CASSKGYQETQYF. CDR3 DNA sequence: TGCGCCAGCAGCAAGGGGTACCAAGAGACCCAGTACTTC.

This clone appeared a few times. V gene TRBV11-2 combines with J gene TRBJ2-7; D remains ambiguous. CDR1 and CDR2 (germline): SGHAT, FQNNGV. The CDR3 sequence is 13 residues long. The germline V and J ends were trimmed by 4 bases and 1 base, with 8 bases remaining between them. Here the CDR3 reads CASSSRHSYEQYF. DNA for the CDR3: TGTGCCAGCAGCTCTCGCCATTCCTACGAGCAGTACTTC.

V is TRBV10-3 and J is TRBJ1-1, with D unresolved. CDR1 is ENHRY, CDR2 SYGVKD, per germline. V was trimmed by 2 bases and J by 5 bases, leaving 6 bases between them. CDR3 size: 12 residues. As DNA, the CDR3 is TGTGCCATCAGTGAGGCGCAGACTGAAGCTTTCTTT. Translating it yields CAISEAQTEAFF.

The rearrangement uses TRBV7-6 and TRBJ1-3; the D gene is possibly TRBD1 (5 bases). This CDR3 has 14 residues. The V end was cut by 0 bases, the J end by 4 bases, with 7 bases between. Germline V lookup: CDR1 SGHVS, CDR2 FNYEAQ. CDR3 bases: TGTGCCAGCAGCTTAGCGAGGACAGGAAACACCATATATTTT. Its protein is CASSLARTGNTIYF.

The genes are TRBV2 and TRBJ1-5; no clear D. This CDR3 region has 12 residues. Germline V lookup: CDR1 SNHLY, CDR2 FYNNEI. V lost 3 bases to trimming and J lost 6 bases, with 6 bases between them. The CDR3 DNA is TGTGCCAGCAGTGACGAGGCTCAGCCCCAGCATTTT. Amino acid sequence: CASSDEAQPQHF.

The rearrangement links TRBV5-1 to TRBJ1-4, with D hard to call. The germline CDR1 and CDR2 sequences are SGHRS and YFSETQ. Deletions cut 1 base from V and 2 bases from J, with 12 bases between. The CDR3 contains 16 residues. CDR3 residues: CASSLRTLGTNEKLFF. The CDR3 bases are TGCGCCAGCAGCTTGAGGACTCTGGGGACTAATGAAAAACTGTTTTTT.

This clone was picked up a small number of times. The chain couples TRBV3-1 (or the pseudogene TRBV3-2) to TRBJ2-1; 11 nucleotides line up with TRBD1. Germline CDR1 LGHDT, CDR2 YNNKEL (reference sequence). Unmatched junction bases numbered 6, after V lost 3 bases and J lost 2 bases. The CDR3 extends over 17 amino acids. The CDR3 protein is CASSHLGTGGAYNEQFF. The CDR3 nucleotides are TGTGCCAGCAGCCACCTCGGGACAGGGGGGGCCTACAATGAGCAGTTCTTC.

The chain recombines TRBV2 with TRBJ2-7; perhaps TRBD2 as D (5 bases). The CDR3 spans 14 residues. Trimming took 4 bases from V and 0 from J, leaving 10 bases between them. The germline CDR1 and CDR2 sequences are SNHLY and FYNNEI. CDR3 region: CASSVEGISYEQYF. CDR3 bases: TGTGCCAGCAGTGTAGAGGGAATCTCCTACGAGCAGTACTTC.

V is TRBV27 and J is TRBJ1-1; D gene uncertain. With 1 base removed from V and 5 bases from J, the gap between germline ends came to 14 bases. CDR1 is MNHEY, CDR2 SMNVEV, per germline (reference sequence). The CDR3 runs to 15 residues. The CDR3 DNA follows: TGTGCCAGCAGTTTATTGGGTCCGGGCTCGACTGAAGCTTTCTTT. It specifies CASSLLGPGSTEAFF.

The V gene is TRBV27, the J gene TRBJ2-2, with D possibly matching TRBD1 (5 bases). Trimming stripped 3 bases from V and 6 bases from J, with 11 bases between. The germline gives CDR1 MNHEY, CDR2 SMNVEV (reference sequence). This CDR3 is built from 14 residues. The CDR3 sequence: CASSFGAAAGELFF. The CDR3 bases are TGTGCCAGCAGTTTTGGGGCGGCAGCCGGGGAGCTGTTTTTT.